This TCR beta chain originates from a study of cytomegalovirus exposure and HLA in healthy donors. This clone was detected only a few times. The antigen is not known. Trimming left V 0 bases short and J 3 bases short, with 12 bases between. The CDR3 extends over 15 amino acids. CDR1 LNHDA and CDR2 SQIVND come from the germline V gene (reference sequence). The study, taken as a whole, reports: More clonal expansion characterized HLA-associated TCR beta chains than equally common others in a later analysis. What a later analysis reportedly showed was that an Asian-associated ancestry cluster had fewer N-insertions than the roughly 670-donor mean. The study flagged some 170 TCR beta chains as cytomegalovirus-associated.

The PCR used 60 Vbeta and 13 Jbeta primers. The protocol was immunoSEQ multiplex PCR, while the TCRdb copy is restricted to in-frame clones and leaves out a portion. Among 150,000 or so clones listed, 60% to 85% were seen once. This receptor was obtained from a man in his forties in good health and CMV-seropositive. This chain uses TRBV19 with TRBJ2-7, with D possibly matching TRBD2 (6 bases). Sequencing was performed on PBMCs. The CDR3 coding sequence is TGTGCCAGTAGTATAGATGGGACTTCTTTCTACGAGCAGTACTTC. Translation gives CASSIDGTSFYEQYF. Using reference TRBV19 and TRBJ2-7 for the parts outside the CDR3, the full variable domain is DGGITQSPKYLFRKEGQNVTLSCEQNLNHDAMYWYRQDPGQGLRLIYYSQIVNDFQKGDIAEGYSVSREKKESFPLTVTSAQKNPTAFYLCASSIDGTSFYEQYFGPGTRLTVT.